The source of this TCR beta chain is a study of blood T cell repertoires in COVID-19. Germline values: CDR1 SQVTM, CDR2 ANQGSEA. Trimming at V came to 3 bases and at J to 7 bases, leaving 6 bases not matched to a gene. This CDR3 contains 14 residues. This table comes from immunoSEQ multiplex PCR, and its TCRdb copy is limited to in-frame clones, with some not included. The data hold some 69,000 clones, with roughly nine tenths observed a single time. Specimen: peripheral blood. The V and J genes are TRBV29-1 and TRBJ1-2; 12 bases map to TRBD1. The clonotype was recovered from a woman aged 45-65 years with active COVID-19. The CDR3 protein is CSVDGGQGARGYTF. CDR3 sequence (DNA): TGCAGCGTTGATGGGGGACAGGGGGCGCGTGGCTACACCTTC. The complete variable domain, with remaining parts taken from reference TRBV29-1 and TRBJ1-2, reads SAVISQKPSRDICQRGTSLTIQCQVDSQVTMMFWYRQQPGQSLTLIATANQGSEATYESGFVIDKFPISRPNLTFSTLTVSNMSPEDSSIYLCSVDGGQGARGYTFGSGTRLTVV.